Listed below are T cell receptor beta chains from one sample, sequenced in a study of blood T cell repertoires in COVID-19. Only in-frame clones appear in the TCRdb table, and some are missing; sequencing was by immunoSEQ multiplex PCR. The table lists 350,000 to 550,000 clones, around 87% of them singletons, with around 1.1% in the top ten. Sequences were obtained from PBMCs or T cells enriched from blood (not recorded which). The receptors come from a man aged 25 to 40 who had recovered from COVID-19. CDR3s include the opening cysteine and the closing phenylalanine or tryptophan. A D gene is named only where the DNA matches it firmly. Expanded clones are given a class, and other clones once, few, many or no size at all.

D,J,size,V,length,DNA,CDR3
NA,TRBJ2-2,NA,TRBV9,16,TGTGCCAGCAGCGCAAGCCCGGGAGTTGGCGCCGGGGAGCTGTTTTTT,CASSASPGVGAGELFF
TRBD1,TRBJ1-2,NA,TRBV29-1,16,TGCAGCGTTGAAGATCTTGGAGACAGGGAGTTCTATGGCTACACCTTC,CSVEDLGDREFYGYTF
NA,TRBJ1-2,NA,TRBV2,12,TGTGCCAGCAGAGGACAGTCCTATGGCTACACCTTC,CASRGQSYGYTF
TRBD2,TRBJ2-1,NA,TRBV11-1,16,TGTGCCAGCAGCTTAGTACTAGCGGACTCCTACAATGAGCAGTTCTTC,CASSLVLADSYNEQFF
NA,TRBJ2-7,NA,TRBV28,14,TGTGCCGCGCTGGGACTCAAAAGCACGAGGGAGCAGTACTTC,CAALGLKSTREQYF
NA,TRBJ2-5,NA,TRBV28,15,TGTGCCAGCAGTCCCCCGGGGGGAGGGGGGGAGACCCAGTACTTC,CASSPPGGGGETQYF
TRBD2,TRBJ2-4,once,TRBV19,15,TGTGCCAGTAGTATGGGTCTAGCGGGAGTCGACATTCAGTACTTC,CASSMGLAGVDIQYF
NA,TRBJ2-7,few,TRBV3-1/TRBV3-2,13,TGTGCCAGCAGCCAAGGTGACTTATACGAGCAGTACTTC,CASSQGDLYEQYF
NA,TRBJ2-7,NA,TRBV18,14,TGTGCCAGCTCATCGACACAGACGTCCTACGAGCAGTACTTC,CASSSTQTSYEQYF
NA,TRBJ1-2,NA,TRBV24-1,13,TGTGCCACCAGTGTTCGCCAGTTTTATGGCTACACCTTC,CATSVRQFYGYTF
TRBD1,TRBJ2-1,NA,TRBV6-1,15,TGTGCCAGCAGTGAAGCCGGGACAGACTACAATGAGCAGTTCTTC,CASSEAGTDYNEQFF
NA,TRBJ2-3,NA,TRBV7-9,12,TGTGCCAGCAGCCCCCCTAGCTTTACGCAGTATTTT,CASSPPSFTQYF
NA,TRBJ2-1,NA,TRBV24-1,12,TGTGCCGCCGGGACTTACGACAATGAGCAGTTCTTC,CAAGTYDNEQFF
NA,TRBJ1-3,NA,TRBV4-1,14,TGCGCCAGCAGCCTCCGGGTGAGTGGAAACACCATATATTTT,CASSLRVSGNTIYF
TRBD1,TRBJ2-7,NA,TRBV27,16,TGTGCCAGCAGTTCGAGAGACAGGGCGGCAACCTACGAGCAGTACTTC,CASSSRDRAATYEQYF
TRBD2,TRBJ2-3,NA,TRBV3-1/TRBV3-2,17,TGTGCCAGCAGCCCCTGGACTAGCGGGGGGGTCACAGATACGCAGTATTTT,CASSPWTSGGVTDTQYF
NA,TRBJ1-2,NA,TRBV30,14,TGTGCCTGGAGTGTACTCGAGGGCCCCTATGGCTACACCTTC,CAWSVLEGPYGYTF
TRBD1,TRBJ1-5,once,TRBV2,16,TGTGCCAGCAGTGAAGCGCGGGACAGATTAGGACGACCCCAGCATTTT,CASSEARDRLGRPQHF
NA,TRBJ2-3,NA,TRBV3-1/TRBV3-2,14,TGTGCCAGCAGCCAAGAATGGGGTCGGGAGACGCAGTATTTT,CASSQEWGRETQYF
NA,TRBJ2-2,NA,TRBV20-1,11,TGCAGTGCTAGTCGCGGCGGGGAGCTGTTTTTT,CSASRGGELFF
TRBD2,TRBJ2-7,NA,TRBV24-1,18,TGTGCCACCAGTGATATAGCGGGAGGGGCGCCGAGGGCCTACGAGCAGTACTTC,CATSDIAGGAPRAYEQYF
NA,TRBJ1-2,NA,TRBV5-1,14,TGCGCCAGCAGCTTATCGACAGAAGTATATGGCTACACCTTC,CASSLSTEVYGYTF
NA,TRBJ2-3,NA,TRBV28,17,TGTGCCAGCAGTTTATATGCGAGCGGAGGGCACACAGATACGCAGTATTTT,CASSLYASGGHTDTQYF
TRBD2,TRBJ2-2,once,TRBV7-9,15,TGTGCCAGCAGCCCGCCGGGACTAAACACCGGGGAGCTGTTTTTT,CASSPPGLNTGELFF
TRBD1,TRBJ2-7,NA,TRBV12-3/TRBV12-4,10,TGTGCCAGCAGTTTAGAGGGGGCGGACTTC,CASSLEGADF
TRBD1,TRBJ2-7,NA,TRBV12-3/TRBV12-4,13,TGTGCCAGCAGTTTTCTGGACAGGGCCGAGCAGTACTTC,CASSFLDRAEQYF
TRBD2,TRBJ2-5,NA,TRBV27,14,TGTGCCAGCAGTTCCACTAGCGGCCAAGAGACCCAGTACTTC,CASSSTSGQETQYF
NA,TRBJ2-7,once,TRBV7-9,13,TGTGCCAGCAGCCCGGGACACGTTTACGAGCAGTACTTC,CASSPGHVYEQYF
TRBD2,TRBJ2-7,NA,TRBV28,15,TGTGCCAGCAGAGCGGGACGGAGGAGCTCCTACGAGCAGTACTTC,CASRAGRRSSYEQYF
NA,TRBJ1-1,NA,TRBV3-1/TRBV3-2,15,TGTGCCAGCAGCCATGGGCGGACATTTGACACTGAAGCTTTCTTT,CASSHGRTFDTEAFF
NA,TRBJ1-1,NA,TRBV18,14,TGTGCCAGCTCACCGAATTGGGGGGGAACTGAAGCTTTCTTT,CASSPNWGGTEAFF
NA,TRBJ2-1,NA,TRBV27,16,TGTGCCAGCAGAGCTCCTGGGTCCCTGGGGCACAATGAGCAGTTCTTC,CASRAPGSLGHNEQFF
NA,TRBJ2-1,NA,TRBV19,14,TGTGCCAGTAATGGCGGGACCTCCTACAATGAGCAGTTCTTC,CASNGGTSYNEQFF
NA,TRBJ2-2,once,TRBV12-3/TRBV12-4,13,TGTGCCAGCAGTTTTGCGTCCACCGGGGAGCTGTTTTTT,CASSFASTGELFF
TRBD2,TRBJ2-3,few,TRBV10-1,14,TGCGCCAGCAGTGAGAATCTAGCGGGAGATACGCAGTATTTT,CASSENLAGDTQYF
NA,TRBJ2-7,NA,TRBV24-1,13,TGTGCCACCAGTGTCCGGCAGGACTACGAGCAGTACTTC,CATSVRQDYEQYF
NA,TRBJ2-1,NA,TRBV19,15,TGTGCCAGTAGTATCGCACAGCCCCCCAACAATGAGCAGTTCTTC,CASSIAQPPNNEQFF
TRBD1,TRBJ1-2,NA,TRBV5-6,14,TGTGCCAGCAGCTTGGGACAGGGTGGCTATGGCTACACCTTC,CASSLGQGGYGYTF
NA,TRBJ2-7,NA,TRBV28,15,TGTGCCAGCAGCGTGTGGCCCCAGGACTCCTACGAGCAGTACTTC,CASSVWPQDSYEQYF
NA,TRBJ1-4,NA,TRBV19,14,TGTGCCAGTAGTATGCGGAGGGATAATGAAAAACTGTTTTTT,CASSMRRDNEKLFF
TRBD2,TRBJ2-3,NA,TRBV19,19,TGTGCCAGTAGTATAAGGTTCGGGGCAGCTAGCGGGGAGTCGGATACGCAGTATTTT,CASSIRFGAASGESDTQYF
TRBD1,TRBJ2-3,many,TRBV11-2,14,TGTGCCAGCAGCCAGGGACAGGGGACAGATACGCAGTATTTT,CASSQGQGTDTQYF
NA,TRBJ2-7,few,TRBV6-5,15,TGTGCCAGCAGTTACTTCTCGGGAGCTTCCTACGAGCAGTACTTC,CASSYFSGASYEQYF
TRBD1,TRBJ1-1,NA,TRBV10-3,15,TGTGCCATCAGGGTAGACAGGGCGGGAAACACTGAAGCTTTCTTT,CAIRVDRAGNTEAFF
TRBD1,TRBJ2-3,NA,TRBV7-9,16,TGTGCCAGCAGCGCTCTACAGGGGGCGTTTTTAGATACGCAGTATTTT,CASSALQGAFLDTQYF
TRBD2,TRBJ2-2,NA,TRBV3-1/TRBV3-2,16,TGTGCCAGCAGCCGTACACTAGCGGTCGACGGCGGGGAGCTGTTTTTT,CASSRTLAVDGGELFF